The entry below gives a single T cell receptor beta chain sequence along with its context. This record comes from a study of T cells expressing NK-cell markers. Study information: Sorted T-cell subsets CD3+CD56+NKG2C+, CD3+CD56+NKG2C- and CD3+CD56-NKG2C+ were TCR beta-sequenced. HCMV seropositivity marked seven of the eight sequenced donors; one was seronegative.

TCRdb reanalyzed the 5' RACE reads and collapses them to one entry per CDR3 protein, without DNA. This table lists about 32,000 distinct CDR3 sequences. The CDR3 contains 12 residues. From germline, CDR1 is SEHNR and CDR2 FQNEAQ (reference sequence). The sample was blood T cells: a sorted CD56 or NKG2C T cell subset, CD4+ or CD8+ T cells, or bulk PBMC T cells (not recorded which). This chain connects TRBV7-9 to TRBJ2-5; the D call from TCRdb, TRBD1, cannot be confirmed without DNA. This sequence originates from a woman between 18 and 69 years old in good health. The CDR3 sequence is CASRQGGETQYF.